Reported below is one T cell receptor beta chain. The antigen remains undetermined. This record comes from a study of T cells after yellow fever vaccination. TCRdb redid the calling of the 5' RACE reads with MiXCR, one entry per CDR3 protein. Here the sample spans about 630,000 distinct CDR3 sequences, about 12% being singletons. V lost 3 bases and J 3 bases, leaving 11 bases between the germline ends. CDR3 size: 14 residues. CDR1 is LNHDA, CDR2 SQIVND, per germline (reference sequence). Study results and limitations: A weaker but faster secondary response was observed, peaking on day 5 versus 15. Overall, a small share of clonotypes was seen in both CD4 and CD8 compartments. There was a possibility that FACS-sorted repertoires contained abundant clonotypes contaminating from the bulk population.

Sequences were derived from PBMCs, sampled on the day of the yellow fever booster vaccination. This chain connects TRBV19 to TRBJ1-2; D call uncertain. This clonotype was obtained from a man aged 25 to 40 who received the YFV17D yellow fever vaccine. The CDR3 sequence is CASSIRKLDYGYTF. In DNA, the CDR3 is TGTGCCAGTAGTATCCGGAAGCTCGACTATGGCTACACCTTC.